A single sample gave rise to the 27 T cell receptor beta chains below, sequenced in a study of shared T cell receptors in the human thymus. TCRdb's table, derived via immunoSEQ multiplex PCR, lists solely in-frame clones and lacks some. In the table there are hundreds of thousands of clones, approximately 87% of which are singletons. These data were likewise used in another study, on human thymus T cells.

The sequencing input was thymocytes. The origin of the receptors is a boy younger than two with a congenital heart defect.

The CDR3 DNA reads as TGTGCCAGCAAGGGGGTCGGACTCCAAAAATACGGCACTGAAGCTTTCTTT. Translating it yields CASKGVGLQKYGTEAFF. The chain joins TRBV25-1 to TRBJ1-1; the D gene is possibly TRBD1 (6 bases). This CDR3 has 17 amino acids. Germline V CDR1 and CDR2: MGHDK, SYGVNS. Trimming cost V 7 bases and J 4 bases, with 25 bases left between them.

The V and J genes are TRBV16 and TRBJ2-2, with 7 positions matching TRBD1. With 3 bases clipped from V and 4 bases from J, the junction kept 8 bases outside the gene matches. There are 16 residues in the CDR3. CDR1 and CDR2 from the germline V gene are KGHSY and FQNENV. The CDR3 loop is CASSQCPQGPTGELFF. CDR3 nucleotide sequence: TGTGCCAGCAGCCAGTGTCCACAGGGGCCCACCGGGGAGCTGTTTTTT.

The rearrangement uses TRBV29-1 and TRBJ2-5, with 11 bases lining up with TRBD1. Germline CDR1 and CDR2: SQVTM and ANQGSEA. V trimming: 6 bases; J trimming: 3 bases; junction bases outside the gene matches: 6. There are 14 residues in the CDR3. The CDR3 spells CSVAGQGGKETQYF. In DNA form, the CDR3 reads TGCAGCGTAGCGGGACAGGGGGGGAAAGAGACCCAGTACTTC.

The chain uses TRBV14 and TRBJ2-7, with no clear D. Trimming removed 1 base at V and 6 bases at J, with 19 bases between. CDR1 is SGHDN, CDR2 FVKESK, per germline. The CDR3 spans 16 residues. CDR3 in amino acids: CASSQGIESFRSEQYF. The CDR3 coding sequence is TGTGCCAGCAGCCAAGGAATAGAGAGCTTCCGGTCCGAGCAGTACTTC.

The genes are TRBV4-3 and TRBJ2-3, with TRBD2 as a possible D gene (5 bases). This CDR3 is 15 amino acids long. The germline V gene encodes CDR1 LGHNA and CDR2 YSLEER. With 0 bases removed from V and 4 bases from J, the gap between germline ends came to 11 bases. The CDR3 sequence: CASSQDGLCADTQYF. DNA of the CDR3: TGCGCCAGCAGCCAAGATGGACTCTGCGCAGATACGCAGTATTTT.

The chain is built from TRBV15 and TRBJ1-3; weak D call: TRBD1 (6 bases). The CDR3 extends over 19 amino acids. V dropped 0 bases and J dropped 0 bases, with 18 bases sitting between them. Germline V gene lookup returns CDR1 LNHNV and CDR2 YYDKDF (reference sequence). In DNA form, the CDR3 reads TGTGCCACCAGCAGAGAAAGAGAACCCAGGGACACCTCTGGAAACACCATATATTTT. Amino acids: CATSREREPRDTSGNTIYF.

The chain recombines TRBV7-2 with TRBJ1-5; TRBD1 might be the D (6 bases). V was pared by 5 bases and J by 2 bases, with 16 bases between. The CDR3 is made up of 16 amino acids. In germline, CDR1 is SGHTA, CDR2 FQGNSA. CDR3 in DNA: TGTGCCAGCAGCCACCGGGGGGGCGCGGGCAATCAGCCCCAGCATTTT. This codes for CASSHRGGAGNQPQHF.

Concerning this clone itself: The sample has other DNA sequences that encode this CDR3 too. This rearrangement joins TRBV27 to TRBJ1-1; TRBD1 is a possible D gene (5 bases). Germline V lookup: CDR1 MNHEY, CDR2 SMNVEV (reference sequence). The germline V and J ends were trimmed by 7 bases and 1 base, with 16 bases remaining between them. There are 15 residues in the CDR3. The DNA of the CDR3 is TGTGCCAGCACTAACCGCCCAGGGTCGAACACTGAAGCTTTCTTT. Residues: CASTNRPGSNTEAFF.

The chain links TRBV10-2 to TRBJ2-1; D is possibly TRBD2 (6 bases). In germline, CDR1 is WSHSY, CDR2 SAAADI. Trimming took off 8 bases at V and 7 bases at J, with 18 bases between the two ends. CDR3 length: 14 amino acids. The CDR3 loop reads CASGGYYEDNEQFF. The CDR3 nucleotides read TGCGCCAGCGGGGGGTACTACGAAGATAATGAGCAGTTCTTC.

The gene calls are TRBV4-1 and TRBJ1-2, with D tentatively TRBD1 (6 bases). Germline CDR1 and CDR2: MGHRA and YSYEKL. The CDR3 spans 20 residues. V lost 4 bases and J lost 3, with 30 bases in between. In nucleotides, the CDR3 is TGCGCCAGCAGCCTCCTAATAGGGGGGGGCCCCGACATGGGACACTATGGCTACACCTTC. Protein: CASSLLIGGGPDMGHYGYTF.

The chain combines TRBV4-3 with TRBJ2-7; TRBD2 agrees at 11 bases. Germline CDR1 LGHNA, CDR2 YSLEER. This CDR3 has 16 residues. Trimming cost V 4 bases and J 3 bases; bases outside gene matches: 8. CDR3 in amino acids: CASSLSSGGVLYEQYF. The CDR3 DNA reads as TGCGCCAGCAGCCTTAGTAGCGGGGGGGTCCTCTACGAGCAGTACTTC.

The chain joins TRBV29-1 to TRBJ1-1; D may be TRBD1 (5 bases). V was clipped by 7 bases and J by 8 bases, with 17 bases between them. Germline V gene lookup returns CDR1 SQVTM and CDR2 ANQGSEA. This CDR3 is built from 12 residues. For the CDR3, the DNA is TGCAGCGCCCTGTACAGGTTTAAGGAAGCTTTCTTT. This codes for CSALYRFKEAFF.

The CDR3 region has the DNA TGTGCCAGCAGTCTAGCAGACTCAAATGAGCAGTTCTTC. Protein product: CASSLADSNEQFF. The chain employs TRBV28 and TRBJ2-1; D might be TRBD2 (5 bases). V lost 5 bases, J lost 7 bases, and 12 bases lay in between. Germline lookup yields CDR1 MDHEN and CDR2 SYDVKM. This CDR3 has 13 residues. Variable domain in full (rest from reference TRBV28 and TRBJ2-1): DVKVTQSSRYLVKRTGEKVFLECVQDMDHENMFWYRQDPGLGLRLIYFSYDVKMKEKGDIPEGYSVSREKKERFSLILESASTNQTSMYLCASSLADSNEQFFGPGTRLTVL.

This clone was observed once. The rearrangement joins TRBV11-1 to TRBJ1-1; D possibly corresponds to TRBD1 (5 bases). This CDR3 has 13 residues. V was pared by 10 bases and J by 11 bases, with 23 bases between. CDR1 SGHAT and CDR2 FQDESV come from the germline V gene (reference sequence). CDR3 sequence: CANSGTLQRRAFF. In DNA form, the CDR3 reads TGTGCCAATTCGGGGACTCTCCAGAGACGGGCTTTCTTT.

The chain links TRBV27 to TRBJ2-7, with TRBD1 matching over 7 bases. With V trimmed by 5 bases and J by 4 bases, 5 bases remained unmatched. The CDR3 covers 13 residues. Germline CDR1 reads MNHEY; CDR2 reads SMNVEV (reference sequence). The chain's CDR3 is CASSEGQQYEQYF. In nucleotides, the CDR3 is TGTGCCAGCAGTGAGGGACAGCAATACGAGCAGTACTTC.

As regards this clone: This same CDR3 is encoded by further DNA sequences in the sample. V usage is TRBV28 and J usage is TRBJ1-2, with TRBD1 matching 9 bases. The CDR3 consists of 13 residues. The junction had 3 bases not matched to a gene; V was cut back by 6 bases and J by 4 bases. Germline V lookup: CDR1 MDHEN, CDR2 SYDVKM. The CDR3 DNA is TGTGCCAGCAGCCAGGACAGGGGCTATGGCTACACCTTC. This encodes CASSQDRGYGYTF.

This sequence joins TRBV6-1 and TRBJ1-4; 7 bases align to TRBD1. The CDR3 spans 14 residues. V shed 5 bases, J shed 7 bases, and the junction held 7 bases outside the gene matches. CDR1 and CDR2 (germline): MNHNS, SASEGT. For the CDR3, the DNA is TGTGCCAGCAGTTCTCAGGGGGAGACTGAAAAACTGTTTTTT. This gives the protein CASSSQGETEKLFF.

The genes are TRBV28 and TRBJ2-4; TRBD1 matches at 8 bases. The CDR3 is made up of 13 amino acids. Looked up from germline, CDR1 is MDHEN and CDR2 is SYDVKM. Trimming cost V 3 bases and J 14 bases; bases outside gene matches: 9. CDR3 sequence: CASSLGGTGGEYF. In DNA form, the CDR3 reads TGTGCCAGCAGTTTGGGCGGAACAGGGGGAGAGTACTTC.

A few counts support this clone. This chain links TRBV30 with TRBJ2-3, with 10 positions matching TRBD1. The length of the CDR3 is 19 residues. The V gene end was trimmed by 0 bases and the J gene end by 1 base; junction bases not matched to a gene: 13. From germline, CDR1 is GTSNPN and CDR2 SVGIG (reference sequence). The CDR3 protein is CAWSVLLSGTGARTDTQYF. The CDR3 bases are TGTGCCTGGAGTGTCCTGCTTTCCGGGACAGGGGCCCGCACAGATACGCAGTATTTT.

The chain has TRBV2 and TRBJ2-7; no definite D call. The CDR3 consists of 14 residues. Germline V gene data show CDR1 as SNHLY and CDR2 as FYNNEI. V was pared by 3 bases and J by 5 bases, with 14 bases between. The CDR3 reads CASSDLETDHEQYF. In DNA, the CDR3 is TGTGCCAGCAGTGATCTCGAAACAGATCACGAGCAGTACTTC.

This chain joins TRBV28 and TRBJ2-2; 9 bases are shared with TRBD2. The CDR3 contains 16 residues. With V trimmed by 6 bases and J by 7 bases, 12 bases remained unmatched. Germline V lookup: CDR1 MDHEN, CDR2 SYDVKM. CDR3 region: CASSSDSGSKGGELFF. The CDR3 DNA reads as TGTGCCAGCAGCTCGGATAGCGGGAGTAAGGGCGGGGAGCTGTTTTTT.

This chain connects TRBV6-1 to TRBJ1-4, with a tentative D call TRBD1 (6 bases). Trimming took 2 bases from V and 3 from J, leaving 7 bases between them. The CDR3 runs 14 residues. The V gene's germline CDR1 is MNHNS and CDR2 SASEGT. The CDR3 sequence is CASSEWTANEKLFF. CDR3 coding DNA: TGTGCCAGCAGTGAATGGACAGCTAATGAAAAACTGTTTTTT.

The table lists this clone with a count of one. The rearrangement links TRBV7-8 to TRBJ2-7; unclear D gene. Germline V lookup: CDR1 SGHVS, CDR2 FQNEAQ. CDR3 length: 14 residues. V gave up 2 bases and J gave up 7 bases, with 15 bases separating them. CDR3 sequence reads: CASSLPAAPWEQYF. In nucleotides, the CDR3 is TGTGCCAGCAGCTTACCTGCGGCCCCCTGGGAGCAGTACTTC. The full variable domain, rest sourced from reference TRBV7-8 and TRBJ2-7, is GAGVSQSPRYKVAKRGQDVALRCDPISGHVSLFWYQQALGQGPEFLTYFQNEAQLDKSGLPSDRFFAERPEGSVSTLKIQRTQQEDSAVYLCASSLPAAPWEQYFGPGTRLTVT.

This chain uses TRBV28 with TRBJ1-5, with a weak D call TRBD1 (6 bases). The CDR3 spans 19 residues. The ends were cut back, 2 bases at V and 0 bases at J, with 20 bases in the middle. CDR1 and CDR2 (germline): MDHEN, SYDVKM. CDR3 bases: TGTGCCAGCAGTTTAAAAGCCGGAGACAGGCCCTCTAGCAATCAGCCCCAGCATTTT. It encodes CASSLKAGDRPSSNQPQHF. Using reference TRBV28 and TRBJ1-5 for the parts outside the CDR3, the full variable domain is DVKVTQSSRYLVKRTGEKVFLECVQDMDHENMFWYRQDPGLGLRLIYFSYDVKMKEKGDIPEGYSVSREKKERFSLILESASTNQTSMYLCASSLKAGDRPSSNQPQHFGDGTRLSIL.

This chain joins TRBV4-3 and TRBJ2-5, with 7 bases identical to TRBD1. Matching the DNA end better, TRBJ2-7 makes the J call doubtful. The germline V gene has CDR1 LGHNA and CDR2 YSLEER. The CDR3 runs 15 residues. The CDR3 region has the DNA TGCGCCAGCAGCCAAGACCCCGGGACAGTCTACGAGCAGTACTTC. Translating it yields CASSQDPGTVYEQYF.

The rearrangement links TRBV5-1 to TRBJ2-4; TRBD2 agrees at 9 bases. The CDR3 runs to 16 residues. The V gene end was trimmed by 2 bases and the J gene end by 3 bases; junction bases not matched to a gene: 6. Germline assignment: CDR1 SGHRS and CDR2 YFSETQ. CDR3 in DNA: TGCGCCAGCAGCTTTGGGCGGGGGGGATTCAAAAACATTCAGTACTTC. Amino acid sequence: CASSFGRGGFKNIQYF.

The genes are TRBV28 and TRBJ2-7, with 10 bases matching TRBD2. There are 14 residues in the CDR3. CDR1 is MDHEN and CDR2 is SYDVKM in the germline V gene. The J segment lost 3 bases and the V segment lost 4 bases, leaving 3 bases of the junction unmatched. This CDR3 is CASSSEREGYEQYF. In DNA, the CDR3 is TGTGCCAGCAGTTCCGAGCGGGAGGGCTACGAGCAGTACTTC. The complete variable domain, with remaining parts taken from reference TRBV28 and TRBJ2-7, reads DVKVTQSSRYLVKRTGEKVFLECVQDMDHENMFWYRQDPGLGLRLIYFSYDVKMKEKGDIPEGYSVSREKKERFSLILESASTNQTSMYLCASSSEREGYEQYFGPGTRLTVT.